These T cell receptor beta chains were read from a single sample in a study of blood T cell repertoires in COVID-19. Produced via immunoSEQ multiplex PCR; TCRdb's table is partial and in-frame only. The table has fewer than 85,000 clones, roughly 89% seen once; the top ten hold 8.5%. Sequenced sample: peripheral blood. The receptors originated from a human donor in a cohort sampled during active COVID-19. Each CDR3 is given with its conserved first and last residue. The D gene is left open where the match is weak. The size field is filled for only some rows; it gives once, few, many or a size class.

V gene: TRBV27; D gene: -; clone size: once; J gene: TRBJ2-7; CDR3 DNA: TGTGCCAGCAGTTTACGGGGGGCGGGCGAGCAGTACTTC; CDR3 protein: CASSLRGAGEQYF
V gene: TRBV9; D gene: TRBD1; clone size: -; J gene: TRBJ1-2; CDR3 DNA: TGTGCCAGCAGCGCCACGGGACAGGGGGCCGACTATGGCTACACCTTC; CDR3 protein: CASSATGQGADYGYTF
V gene: TRBV7-9; D gene: -; clone size: -; J gene: TRBJ1-5; CDR3 DNA: TGTGCCAGCAGCTCTGACAGTCAGCCCCAGCATTTT; CDR3 protein: CASSSDSQPQHF
V gene: TRBV19; D gene: TRBD1; clone size: -; J gene: TRBJ1-2; CDR3 DNA: TGTGCCAGTAGCCCTGGACAGGGAAACTATGGCTACACCTTC; CDR3 protein: CASSPGQGNYGYTF
V gene: TRBV3-1/TRBV3-2; D gene: -; clone size: few; J gene: TRBJ1-1; CDR3 DNA: TGTGCCAGCAGCCAAGCGGGTGTAACTGAAGCTTTCTTT; CDR3 protein: CASSQAGVTEAFF
V gene: TRBV28; D gene: -; clone size: -; J gene: TRBJ1-2; CDR3 DNA: TGTGCCAGCAGTTTATGGCAGGCCTATGGCTACACCTTC; CDR3 protein: CASSLWQAYGYTF
V gene: TRBV6-4; D gene: -; clone size: -; J gene: TRBJ2-2; CDR3 DNA: TGTGCCAGCAGTGACTCTAGCACCGGGGAGCTGTTTTTT; CDR3 protein: CASSDSSTGELFF
V gene: TRBV30; D gene: TRBD2; clone size: -; J gene: TRBJ2-7; CDR3 DNA: TGTGCCTGGAGTGTAGGGCGGGGGGCCTACGAGCAGTACTTC; CDR3 protein: CAWSVGRGAYEQYF
V gene: TRBV9; D gene: TRBD2; clone size: -; J gene: TRBJ2-7; CDR3 DNA: TGTGCCAGCAGCCCCAGAGGGACTAGCAGCTCCTACGAGCAGTACTTC; CDR3 protein: CASSPRGTSSSYEQYF
V gene: TRBV29-1; D gene: TRBD1; clone size: -; J gene: TRBJ2-7; CDR3 DNA: TGCAGCGTTCGGACAGGGGGTTACCCTTACGAGCAGTACTTC; CDR3 protein: CSVRTGGYPYEQYF
V gene: TRBV20-1; D gene: -; clone size: -; J gene: TRBJ1-2; CDR3 DNA: TGCAGTGCTAAGGAAGGAGGTGGCTACACCTTC; CDR3 protein: CSAKEGGGYTF
V gene: TRBV6-6; D gene: -; clone size: -; J gene: TRBJ1-2; CDR3 DNA: TGTGCCAGCAGTTTGTATCCGGGTGAAGACTATGGCTACACCTTC; CDR3 protein: CASSLYPGEDYGYTF
V gene: TRBV6-5; D gene: -; clone size: -; J gene: TRBJ2-7; CDR3 DNA: TGTGCCAGCAGACTACAGGGATTCTACGAGCAGTACTTC; CDR3 protein: CASRLQGFYEQYF
V gene: TRBV27; D gene: -; clone size: -; J gene: TRBJ2-6; CDR3 DNA: TGTGCCAGCAGCAGGGGAGCCCCTGGGGCCAACGTCCTGACTTTC; CDR3 protein: CASSRGAPGANVLTF
V gene: TRBV7-8; D gene: -; clone size: -; J gene: TRBJ1-2; CDR3 DNA: TGTGCCAGCAGCTTAAGAGGACCTGGGGCATATGGCTACACCTTC; CDR3 protein: CASSLRGPGAYGYTF
V gene: TRBV11-2; D gene: -; clone size: -; J gene: TRBJ2-1; CDR3 DNA: TGTGCCAGCAGCTTAGTGGCCAATGAGCAGTTCTTC; CDR3 protein: CASSLVANEQFF
V gene: TRBV5-6; D gene: -; clone size: -; J gene: TRBJ2-7; CDR3 DNA: TGTGCCAGCAGCCCTGGGGGGAACTACGAGCAGTACTTC; CDR3 protein: CASSPGGNYEQYF
V gene: TRBV6-2/TRBV6-3; D gene: -; clone size: once; J gene: TRBJ2-7; CDR3 DNA: TGTGCCAGCAGTAATTCGGTGGAAGGGAGCCTGATCCCCCTCTACGAGCAGTACTTC; CDR3 protein: CASSNSVEGSLIPLYEQYF
V gene: TRBV5-1; D gene: TRBD2; clone size: -; J gene: TRBJ2-7; CDR3 DNA: TGCGCCAGCAGCTTGGGGGGGACTAGCGGATCCTACGAGCAGTACTTC; CDR3 protein: CASSLGGTSGSYEQYF
V gene: TRBV5-1; D gene: -; clone size: -; J gene: TRBJ1-5; CDR3 DNA: TGCGCCAGCAGCTTGGCCGGGCCGGAGGGTAGCCAGCCCCAGCATTTT; CDR3 protein: CASSLAGPEGSQPQHF
V gene: TRBV7-8; D gene: -; clone size: -; J gene: TRBJ1-1; CDR3 DNA: TGTGCCAGCAGCCCCGGCGGGCCATCGAACACTGAAGCTTTCTTT; CDR3 protein: CASSPGGPSNTEAFF
V gene: TRBV5-1; D gene: -; clone size: -; J gene: TRBJ1-1; CDR3 DNA: TGCGCCAGCAGCTTGGGCGGACAGAGGACTGAAGCTTTCTTT; CDR3 protein: CASSLGGQRTEAFF
V gene: TRBV19; D gene: TRBD1; clone size: -; J gene: TRBJ1-4; CDR3 DNA: TGTGCCAGTAGTAAATTGTTTGTGGACAGGATTGAAAAACTGTTTTTT; CDR3 protein: CASSKLFVDRIEKLFF
V gene: TRBV2; D gene: -; clone size: -; J gene: TRBJ1-1; CDR3 DNA: TGTGCCAGCAGTGGAGAGGCTGTCACTGAAGCTTTCTTT; CDR3 protein: CASSGEAVTEAFF
V gene: TRBV2; D gene: -; clone size: once; J gene: TRBJ2-7; CDR3 DNA: TGTGCCAGCAGTGGGCGGACAGTTCATGAGCAGTACTTC; CDR3 protein: CASSGRTVHEQYF
V gene: TRBV25-1; D gene: TRBD1; clone size: -; J gene: TRBJ2-7; CDR3 DNA: TGTGCCAGCAGCCGATCACTCACAGGGGCCTACGAGCAGTACTTC; CDR3 protein: CASSRSLTGAYEQYF
V gene: TRBV27; D gene: TRBD1; clone size: -; J gene: TRBJ1-2; CDR3 DNA: TGTGCCAGCAGTGAACAGGGACAGGGAAATGGCTACACCTTC; CDR3 protein: CASSEQGQGNGYTF
V gene: TRBV9; D gene: TRBD1; clone size: -; J gene: TRBJ2-7; CDR3 DNA: TGTGCCAGCAGCGGCCGGGACAGGGGAATCGAGCAGTACTTC; CDR3 protein: CASSGRDRGIEQYF
V gene: TRBV11-2; D gene: TRBD1; clone size: -; J gene: TRBJ1-1; CDR3 DNA: TGTGCCAGCAGCTCCCACAGGGGAAGGGTATACACTGAAGCTTTCTTT; CDR3 protein: CASSSHRGRVYTEAFF
V gene: TRBV30; D gene: TRBD1; clone size: -; J gene: TRBJ1-1; CDR3 DNA: TGTGCCTGGAGCAAAGACAGGGTTTCTACTACTGAAGCTTTCTTT; CDR3 protein: CAWSKDRVSTTEAFF
V gene: TRBV28; D gene: -; clone size: once; J gene: TRBJ1-2; CDR3 DNA: TGTGCCAGCAGTTTAGGGAGGGGTTTGTATGGCTACACCTTC; CDR3 protein: CASSLGRGLYGYTF
V gene: TRBV4-1; D gene: -; clone size: -; J gene: TRBJ1-4; CDR3 DNA: TGCGCCAGCAGCCTAGCCGGAGACAGTAATGAAAAACTGTTTTTT; CDR3 protein: CASSLAGDSNEKLFF
V gene: TRBV4-1; D gene: -; clone size: -; J gene: TRBJ1-6; CDR3 DNA: TGCGCCAGCAGCCAAGGAGGATCCTATAATTCACCCCTCCACTTT; CDR3 protein: CASSQGGSYNSPLHF
V gene: TRBV4-1; D gene: -; clone size: once; J gene: TRBJ2-7; CDR3 DNA: TGCGCCAGCAGCCAAGATAGATACGAGCAGTACTTC; CDR3 protein: CASSQDRYEQYF
V gene: TRBV30; D gene: -; clone size: few; J gene: TRBJ1-2; CDR3 DNA: TGTGCGTGGCGACAGGACCTTTCCTATGGCTACACCTTC; CDR3 protein: CAWRQDLSYGYTF
V gene: TRBV4-1; D gene: -; clone size: once; J gene: TRBJ2-7; CDR3 DNA: TGCGCCAGCGCGGAAAGGGGATTGAGCCTATACGAGCAGTACTTC; CDR3 protein: CASAERGLSLYEQYF
V gene: TRBV5-1; D gene: -; clone size: -; J gene: TRBJ2-3; CDR3 DNA: TGCGCCAGCAGCCCGCCTCGGGTCGGACTGGGCACAGATACGCAGTATTTT; CDR3 protein: CASSPPRVGLGTDTQYF
V gene: TRBV5-1; D gene: -; clone size: once; J gene: TRBJ1-1; CDR3 DNA: TGCGCCAGCAGTCCGGTATTGAACACTGAAGCTTTCTTT; CDR3 protein: CASSPVLNTEAFF
V gene: TRBV7-8; D gene: -; clone size: -; J gene: TRBJ1-2; CDR3 DNA: TGTGCCAGCAGCTTAGCTGTCTATCCAGGGCCTAACTATGGCTACACCTTC; CDR3 protein: CASSLAVYPGPNYGYTF
V gene: TRBV30; D gene: -; clone size: -; J gene: TRBJ1-1; CDR3 DNA: TGTGCCTGGAGAAGCGGGGATGAAGCTTTCTTT; CDR3 protein: CAWRSGDEAFF
V gene: TRBV27; D gene: -; clone size: -; J gene: TRBJ2-7; CDR3 DNA: TGTGCCAGCAGTATAATGTGGGGGAGGTCCTACGAGCAGTACTTC; CDR3 protein: CASSIMWGRSYEQYF
V gene: TRBV7-9; D gene: TRBD1; clone size: -; J gene: TRBJ1-2; CDR3 DNA: TGTGCCAGCAGCTTAGGGGACAGCTATGGCTACACCTTC; CDR3 protein: CASSLGDSYGYTF
V gene: TRBV4-1; D gene: TRBD1; clone size: once; J gene: TRBJ1-4; CDR3 DNA: TGCGCCAGCAGCCAAGATTGGGCAGGGGGTGGGAATGGAAAACTGTTTTTT; CDR3 protein: CASSQDWAGGGNGKLFF
V gene: TRBV5-6; D gene: -; clone size: -; J gene: TRBJ1-6; CDR3 DNA: TGTGCCAGCAACCGAAGGGGGTTCCTGAATAATTCACCCCTCCACTTT; CDR3 protein: CASNRRGFLNNSPLHF
V gene: TRBV7-2; D gene: TRBD2; clone size: -; J gene: TRBJ2-3; CDR3 DNA: TGTGCCAGCACCCCCTTGAAGCGGGGGGGGGATACGCAGTATTTT; CDR3 protein: CASTPLKRGGDTQYF
V gene: TRBV10-2; D gene: TRBD1; clone size: -; J gene: TRBJ1-6; CDR3 DNA: TGCGCCAGCAGTGACCTTGGACAGGAATTTTCACCCCTCCACTTT; CDR3 protein: CASSDLGQEFSPLHF
V gene: TRBV11-2; D gene: -; clone size: -; J gene: TRBJ2-7; CDR3 DNA: TGTGCCAGCAGCTTGGAGGGGTTCACCTACGAGCAGTACTTC; CDR3 protein: CASSLEGFTYEQYF
V gene: TRBV5-1; D gene: -; clone size: -; J gene: TRBJ2-7; CDR3 DNA: TGCGCCAGCAGTCCCGGGACACCGTCCTACGAGCAGTACTTC; CDR3 protein: CASSPGTPSYEQYF